The 24 T cell receptor beta chains below all came from one sample that was sequenced in a study of memory CD4+ T cells and cytomegalovirus serostatus. Single viable CD3+CD4+CD8-CD45RO+ cells were sorted as the memory CD4+ T cells. Libraries were prepared by immunoSEQ multiplex PCR; TCRdb keeps only in-frame clonotypes and omits some of them. The sample has about 56,000 clones, 60% to 75% seen once. The sequencing input was memory CD4+ T cells from blood. These TCRs come from an adult in good health and CMV-seropositive.

In its sample, this clone was seen a few times. J is TRBJ2-3 and V is TRBV19; TRBD2 matches at 8 bases. Looked up from germline, CDR1 is LNHDA and CDR2 is SQIVND (reference sequence). V was clipped by 7 bases and J by 5 bases; unmatched bases: 11. The CDR3 has 15 residues. CDR3 amino acids: CASTSTGLAGDTQYF. CDR3 in DNA: TGTGCCAGTACCTCAACGGGGCTAGCGGGAGATACGCAGTATTTT. The full variable domain, rest sourced from reference TRBV19 and TRBJ2-3, is DGGITQSPKYLFRKEGQNVTLSCEQNLNHDAMYWYRQDPGQGLRLIYYSQIVNDFQKGDIAEGYSVSREKKESFPLTVTSAQKNPTAFYLCASTSTGLAGDTQYFGPGTRLTVL.

This chain joins TRBV25-1 and TRBJ1-4, with TRBD1 as a possible D gene (6 bases). Per the germline V gene, CDR1 is MGHDK and CDR2 is SYGVNS. This CDR3 region has 15 residues. The V and J ends lost 3 bases and 8 bases respectively, with 16 bases between them. In DNA, the CDR3 is TGTGCCAGCAGTGATCCCAGGGGCGGGGAAGAAAAACTGTTTTTT. This codes for CASSDPRGGEEKLFF.

The chain recombines TRBV18 with TRBJ2-7; 7 nucleotides match TRBD2. Germline CDR1 KGHSH, CDR2 LQKENI. V dropped 3 bases and J dropped 2; count of bases not matched to a gene: 13. This CDR3 is built from 17 residues. Here the CDR3 reads CASSPDYSGINPYEQYF. The CDR3 DNA follows: TGTGCCAGCTCACCGGACTACAGCGGGATTAACCCCTACGAGCAGTACTTC.

The chain recombines TRBV11-3 with TRBJ1-6, with TRBD1 identical over 8 bases. The germline CDR1 and CDR2 sequences are SGHNT and YENEEA. The trim removed 4 bases at V and 10 bases at J, leaving 6 bases unmatched. CDR3 length equals 14 residues. This CDR3 is CASSSGQGASPLHF. CDR3 bases: TGTGCCAGCAGCTCCGGACAGGGTGCGTCACCCCTCCACTTT.

V gene TRBV5-4 combines with J gene TRBJ2-7; tentatively, D is TRBD1 (6 bases). There are 12 residues in the CDR3. The V gene's germline CDR1 is SGHNT and CDR2 YYREEE (reference sequence). The V gene lost 9 bases and the J gene lost 3 bases, with 13 bases spanning the gap. CDR3 residues: CATLEQGYEQYF. The CDR3 DNA reads as TGTGCCACCCTAGAACAGGGCTACGAGCAGTACTTC.

About this clone: The CDR3 carries no conserved terminal phenylalanine or tryptophan, so it likely arises from a read error. This sequence joins TRBV29-1 and TRBJ1-1, with D possibly matching TRBD1 (5 bases). The V gene's germline CDR1 is SQVTM and CDR2 ANQGSEA. There are 14 residues in the CDR3. Between the trimmed V and J ends, which lost 4 bases and 4 bases, there was a span of 16 bases. Here the CDR3 DNA reads TGCAGCGTTGTAGCCCAGGGTTTGGGCACTGAAGCTTTCCTT. Amino acids: CSVVAQGLGTEAFL.

This clone was detected only once. The chain recombines TRBV7-2 with TRBJ1-2, with D possibly matching TRBD1 (5 bases). The V gene lost 2 bases and the J gene lost 2 bases, with 21 bases spanning the gap. CDR3 length: 18 amino acids. Germline V gene data show CDR1 as SGHTA and CDR2 as FQGNSA. DNA for the CDR3: TGTGCCAGCAGCTTACCGCTGACCGGGGGGAGTCGCAACTATGGCTACACCTTC. Translating it yields CASSLPLTGGSRNYGYTF. Using reference TRBV7-2 and TRBJ1-2 for the parts outside the CDR3, the full variable domain is GAGVSQSPSNKVTEKGKDVELRCDPISGHTALYWYRQSLGQGLEFLIYFQGNSAPDKSGLPSDRFSAERTGGSVSTLTIQRTQQEDSAVYLCASSLPLTGGSRNYGYTFGSGTRLTVV.

The chain uses TRBV4-3 and TRBJ2-3; D tentatively fits TRBD1 or TRBD2 (5 bases each). The germline V gene encodes CDR1 LGHNA and CDR2 YSLEER. The CDR3 consists of 19 residues. V dropped 0 bases and J dropped 0 bases, with 19 bases sitting between them. CDR3 in amino acids: CASSQDPAGSRDSTDTQYF. In DNA form, the CDR3 reads TGCGCCAGCAGCCAAGACCCGGCCGGCTCCCGGGACAGCACAGATACGCAGTATTTT.

This clone has ten or more counts. The J gene is TRBJ1-3, the V gene TRBV11-2, with D hard to call. V gave up 5 bases and J gave up 5 bases, with 19 bases separating them. The V gene's germline CDR1 is SGHAT and CDR2 FQNNGV. This CDR3 region has 16 residues. DNA for the CDR3: TGTGCCAGCAGCCCCCGGGAGACGGGAGCCCGAAACACCATATATTTT. Its protein product is CASSPRETGARNTIYF. The entire variable domain, with the rest obtained from reference TRBV11-2 and TRBJ1-3, is as follows: EAGVAQSPRYKIIEKRQSVAFWCNPISGHATLYWYQQILGQGPKLLIQFQNNGVVDDSQLPKDRFSAERLKGVDSTLKIQPAKLEDSAVYLCASSPRETGARNTIYFGEGSWLTVV.

This clone was counted only a few times. The chain joins TRBV7-9 to TRBJ1-2; D remains unclear. CDR3 length equals 12 residues. The germline V and J ends were trimmed by 5 bases and 4 bases, with 8 bases remaining between them. The V gene's germline CDR1 is SEHNR and CDR2 FQNEAQ (reference sequence). Here the CDR3 DNA reads TGTGCCAGCAGCCGGGAAGGCTATGGCTACACCTTC. Protein product: CASSREGYGYTF.

The chain is built from TRBV7-2 and TRBJ2-3; unclear D gene. CDR1 and CDR2 from the germline V gene are SGHTA and FQGNSA. This CDR3 has 13 amino acids. Trimming cost V 5 bases and J 4 bases, with 10 bases left between them. The CDR3 DNA is TGTGCCAGCAGCATTAAAGTCGCAGATACGCAGTATTTT. This encodes CASSIKVADTQYF. The full variable domain, its missing parts supplied by reference TRBV7-2 and TRBJ2-3, is GAGVSQSPSNKVTEKGKDVELRCDPISGHTALYWYRQSLGQGLEFLIYFQGNSAPDKSGLPSDRFSAERTGGSVSTLTIQRTQQEDSAVYLCASSIKVADTQYFGPGTRLTVL.

A word on this clone: This same CDR3 is encoded by further DNA sequences in the sample. The chain uses TRBV30 and TRBJ2-7; D uncertain. Trimming stripped 2 bases from V and 1 base from J, with 9 bases between. The CDR3 covers 13 residues. Looked up from germline, CDR1 is GTSNPN and CDR2 is SVGIG (reference sequence). CDR3 nucleotide sequence: TGTGCCTGGAGTCGCGGCAGTTCCTACGAGCAGTACGTC. Translating gives CAWSRGSSYEQYV.

The rearrangement links TRBV4-3 to TRBJ2-2, with TRBD1 identical over 7 bases. With V trimmed by 1 base and J by 4 bases, 3 bases remained unmatched. The CDR3 is 15 residues long. Germline V gives CDR1 LGHNA, CDR2 YSLEER. CDR3 region: CASSQGDSTTGELFF. The DNA of the CDR3 is TGCGCCAGCAGCCAAGGGGACAGTACCACCGGGGAGCTGTTTTTT.

The genes are TRBV2 and TRBJ2-1; no clear D gene. Germline V gene data show CDR1 as SNHLY and CDR2 as FYNNEI. The CDR3 runs 14 residues. With 10 bases removed from V and 7 bases from J, the gap between germline ends came to 20 bases. The CDR3 region is CATTLGSTRNEQFF. In nucleotides, the CDR3 is TGTGCCACTACACTGGGCTCTACGAGGAATGAGCAGTTCTTC.

This clone was counted a few times. The CDR3 protein is CASSLRGTGTAMTEAFF. CDR3 in DNA: TGTGCCAGCAGCTTACGGGGAACTGGGACTGCGATGACTGAAGCTTTCTTT. This chain joins TRBV11-2 and TRBJ1-1; D possibly corresponds to TRBD1 (5 bases). Per the germline V gene, CDR1 is SGHAT and CDR2 is FQNNGV. Trimming removed 2 bases at V and 5 bases at J, with 21 bases between. The CDR3 is made up of 17 amino acids.

CDR3: CASSPGTSGTGEQYF. CDR3 nucleotide sequence: TGTGCCAGCAGTCCCGGGACTAGCGGGACGGGCGAGCAGTACTTC. The rearrangement uses TRBV28 and TRBJ2-7, with TRBD2 identical over 13 bases. The CDR3 length is 15 residues. Germline CDR1 is MDHEN and CDR2 is SYDVKM. The trim removed 5 bases at V and 6 bases at J, leaving 7 bases unmatched.

This sequence joins TRBV2 and TRBJ1-2, with 8 bases aligning to TRBD1. Germline V CDR1 and CDR2: SNHLY, FYNNEI. Unmatched junction bases numbered 6, after V lost 5 bases and J lost 7 bases. The CDR3 covers 13 residues. In nucleotides, the CDR3 is TGTGCCAGCAGTCCAGACAGGGGAGGTGGCTACACCTTC. This translates into CASSPDRGGGYTF.

The chain links TRBV29-1 to TRBJ1-2, with a weak D call TRBD1 (5 bases). In germline, CDR1 is SQVTM, CDR2 ANQGSEA. Between the trimmed V and J ends, which lost 4 bases and 5 bases, there was a span of 26 bases. This CDR3 spans 17 amino acids. CDR3 region: CSVGAGSLSPAPYGYTF. Here the CDR3 DNA reads TGCAGCGTTGGGGCAGGGAGTCTTTCCCCCGCCCCTTATGGCTACACCTTC.

The gene calls are TRBV28 and TRBJ1-2; TRBD1 might be the D (6 bases). The V gene lost 7 bases and the J gene lost 0 bases, with 9 bases spanning the gap. This CDR3 is built from 13 residues. Germline V lookup: CDR1 MDHEN, CDR2 SYDVKM. CDR3 nucleotide sequence: TGTGCCAGCATAGCAGGGGCTAACTATGGCTACACCTTC. It translates to CASIAGANYGYTF.

The rearrangement links TRBV19 to TRBJ1-2, with D unclear. Germline values: CDR1 LNHDA, CDR2 SQIVND (reference sequence). This CDR3 has 9 amino acids. CDR3 bases: TGTGCAAGCGGGGAGTCCTACACCTTC. Its protein is CASGESYTF.

The rearrangement links TRBV11-3 to TRBJ2-1; 15 positions agree with TRBD2. CDR1 and CDR2 (germline): SGHNT, YENEEA. This CDR3 contains 17 residues. The V and J ends lost 5 bases and 3 bases, in that order; junction bases with no gene match: 5. The CDR3 loop is CASSGGLAGGRYNEQFF. The CDR3 DNA sequence: TGTGCCAGCAGCGGGGGACTAGCGGGAGGCCGCTACAATGAGCAGTTCTTC.

This clone has only one observation. The genes are TRBV2 and TRBJ2-3; TRBD2 aligns across 9 bases. The CDR3 has 16 residues. V was clipped by 8 bases and J by 4 bases; unmatched bases: 13. The germline V gene has CDR1 SNHLY and CDR2 FYNNEI. CDR3 loop: CASSPRASGTSDTQYF. The DNA for the CDR3 is TGTGCCAGCTCACCTCGGGCTAGCGGGACATCAGATACGCAGTATTTT.

The rearrangement uses TRBV2 and TRBJ1-1, with D perhaps matching TRBD1 (5 bases). Germline CDR1 SNHLY, CDR2 FYNNEI. There are 13 residues in the CDR3. Trimming took off 6 bases at V and 4 bases at J, with 12 bases between the two ends. CDR3 coding DNA: TGTGCCAGCAGGTCGGTGGGGGTCACTGAAGCTTTCTTT. Its translation is CASRSVGVTEAFF.

The chain has TRBV4-3 and TRBJ2-3, with 8 bases identical to TRBD2. The V and J ends lost 3 bases and 4 bases, in that order; junction bases with no gene match: 6. The CDR3 consists of 15 residues. The germline V gene has CDR1 LGHNA and CDR2 YSLEER. The CDR3 DNA reads TGCGCCAGCAGCCAGAGCGGGAGTTATTCAGATACGCAGTATTTT. As protein: CASSQSGSYSDTQYF.